This TCR beta chain was retrieved from a study of blood T cell repertoires in COVID-19. Study-wide context: Specimens from acute and convalescent COVID-19 originated in the United States, Italy and Spain.

Seattle participants joined during active infection and were tracked over time. Only in-frame clones appear in the TCRdb table, and some are missing; sequencing was by immunoSEQ multiplex PCR. The repertoire holds 200,000 to 250,000 clones, with nearly 85% as singletons. Input material: peripheral blood. The clonotype comes from a young woman with COVID-19, enrolled during active disease.

CDR3 region: CSVVGTLPLSSYNEQFF. In DNA, the CDR3 is TGCAGCGTTGTTGGGACACTACCCCTTAGCTCCTACAATGAGCAGTTCTTC. This chain uses TRBV29-1 with TRBJ2-1, with D perhaps TRBD1 (6 bases). The V gene's germline CDR1 is SQVTM and CDR2 ANQGSEA. The CDR3 covers 17 residues. The V gene lost 4 bases and the J gene lost 0 bases, with 19 bases spanning the gap.